This T cell receptor beta chain came from a study of cytomegalovirus exposure and HLA in healthy donors. On the study more broadly: Inside one of the first data releases sat some 85 million unique TCRs taken from HLA-typed donors.

Both 60 Vbeta primers and 13 Jbeta primers went into the PCR. Using immunoSEQ multiplex PCR, the repertoire was profiled, and TCRdb retains in-frame clones only, with some absent. The data show fewer than 100,000 clones, 70% to 80% seen once. Turning to this clone: Antigen specificity is unknown.

Whole-study findings and limits: Some V segments (TRBV6-2 and TRBV6-3 among them) were excluded as indistinguishable. It was confirmed in vitro that three of the CMV-associated chains were specific for CMV antigens.

Trimming cost V 3 bases and J 3 bases, with 21 bases left between them. CDR3 length equals 17 residues. Germline V gene sequence: CDR1 SGDLS, CDR2 YYNGEE. The specimen was PBMCs. The chain uses TRBV9 and TRBJ2-5; perhaps TRBD1 as D (8 bases). This receptor was obtained from a female donor in good health and CMV-seronegative. CDR3 sequence: CASSETGEGGIKETQYF. CDR3 DNA: TGTGCCAGCAGCGAGACAGGGGAGGGGGGAATAAAAGAGACCCAGTACTTC.